This T cell receptor (beta chain) was identified during a study of vaccination effects on CD4 cells after COVID-19. Study information: The cohort was immunized with two doses of either the BNT162b2 or mRNA-1273 vaccine.

A word on this clone: Its target is unknown.

Using immunoSEQ multiplex PCR, the repertoire was profiled, and TCRdb retains in-frame clones only, with some absent. The table records tens of thousands of clones, under 70% of them present only once. Study conclusions and caveats: Convalescent patients were scarce, and early post-infection timepoints were absent.

V gave up 2 bases and J gave up 7 bases; unmatched junction bases: 7. The CDR3 runs 15 residues. Looked up from germline, CDR1 is MNHEY and CDR2 is SVGAGI. Before any sequencing was done, the ViraFEST assay used viral peptide pools to expand antigen-specific CD4+ T cells. Culture proceeded for 10 days, and CD4+ T cells were then isolated. Nobody among the vaccine recipients had prior SARS-CoV-2 infection (nucleocapsid antibodies were negative). Specimen: CD4+ T cells from PBMCs cultured with SARS-CoV-2 spike peptides, collected before COVID-19 vaccination. The rearrangement joins TRBV6-5 to TRBJ1-2; 10 nucleotides agree with TRBD1. The TCR sequence derives from a human donor who received a COVID-19 vaccine. The CDR3 DNA follows: TGTGCCAGCAGTTACAGGGACAGGGGCTTCATTGGCTACACCTTC. Amino acid sequence: CASSYRDRGFIGYTF.